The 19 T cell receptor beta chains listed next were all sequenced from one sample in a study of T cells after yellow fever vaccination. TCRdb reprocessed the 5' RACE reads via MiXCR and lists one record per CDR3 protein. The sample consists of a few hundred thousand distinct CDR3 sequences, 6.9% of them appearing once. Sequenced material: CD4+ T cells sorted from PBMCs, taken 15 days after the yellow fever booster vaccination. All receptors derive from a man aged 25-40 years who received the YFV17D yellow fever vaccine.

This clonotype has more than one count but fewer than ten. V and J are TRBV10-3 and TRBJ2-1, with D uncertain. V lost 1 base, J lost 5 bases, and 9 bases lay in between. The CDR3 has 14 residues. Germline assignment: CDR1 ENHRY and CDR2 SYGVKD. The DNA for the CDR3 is TGTGCCATCAGTGAGTTCCCCACGGACAATGAGCAGTTCTTC. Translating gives CAISEFPTDNEQFF.

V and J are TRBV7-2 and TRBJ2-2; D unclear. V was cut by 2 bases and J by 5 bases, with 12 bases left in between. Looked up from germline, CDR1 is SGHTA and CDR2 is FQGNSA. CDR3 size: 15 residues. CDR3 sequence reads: CASSLLTGLTGELFF. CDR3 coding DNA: TGTGCCAGCAGCTTACTAACCGGGCTTACCGGGGAGCTGTTTTTT.

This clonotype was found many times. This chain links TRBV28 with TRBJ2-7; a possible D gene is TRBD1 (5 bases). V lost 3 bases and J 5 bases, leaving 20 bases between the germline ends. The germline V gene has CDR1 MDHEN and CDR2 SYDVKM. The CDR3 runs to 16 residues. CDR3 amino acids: CASSFWGSIAKHEQYF. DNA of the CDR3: TGTGCCAGCAGTTTCTGGGGCAGCATCGCTAAACACGAGCAGTACTTC.

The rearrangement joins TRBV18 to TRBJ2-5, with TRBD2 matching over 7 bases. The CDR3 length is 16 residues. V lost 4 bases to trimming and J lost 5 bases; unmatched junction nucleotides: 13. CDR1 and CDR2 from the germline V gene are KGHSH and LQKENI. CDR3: CASSRLTGGDGETQYF. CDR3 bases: TGTGCCAGCTCACGATTAACGGGAGGCGACGGGGAGACCCAGTACTTC.

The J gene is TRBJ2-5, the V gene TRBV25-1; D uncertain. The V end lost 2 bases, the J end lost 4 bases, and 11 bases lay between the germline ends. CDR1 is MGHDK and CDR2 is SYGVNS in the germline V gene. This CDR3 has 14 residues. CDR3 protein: CASSESAFLETQYF. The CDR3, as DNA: TGTGCCAGCAGTGAAAGCGCCTTTTTAGAGACCCAGTACTTC.

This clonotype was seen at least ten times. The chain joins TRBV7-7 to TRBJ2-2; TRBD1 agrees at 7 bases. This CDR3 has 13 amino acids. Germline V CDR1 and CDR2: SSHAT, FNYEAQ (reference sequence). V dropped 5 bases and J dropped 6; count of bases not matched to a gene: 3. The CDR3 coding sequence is TGTGCCAGCAGCCCGACAGGGTCCGGGGAGCTGTTTTTT. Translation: CASSPTGSGELFF.

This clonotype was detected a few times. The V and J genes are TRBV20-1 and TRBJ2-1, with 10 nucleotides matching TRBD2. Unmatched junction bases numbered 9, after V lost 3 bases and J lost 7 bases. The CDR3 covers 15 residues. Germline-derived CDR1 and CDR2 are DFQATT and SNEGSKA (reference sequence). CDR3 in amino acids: CSASPTSGRANEQFF. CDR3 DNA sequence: TGCAGTGCTAGCCCAACAAGCGGGAGGGCGAATGAGCAGTTCTTC.

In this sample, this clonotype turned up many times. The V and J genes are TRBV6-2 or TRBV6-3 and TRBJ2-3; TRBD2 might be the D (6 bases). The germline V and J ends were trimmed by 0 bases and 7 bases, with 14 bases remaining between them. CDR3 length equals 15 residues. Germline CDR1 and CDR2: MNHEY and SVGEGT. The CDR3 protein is CASSYSRGARHTQYF. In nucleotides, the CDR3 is TGTGCCAGCAGTTACTCGCGGGGAGCTAGACATACGCAGTATTTT.

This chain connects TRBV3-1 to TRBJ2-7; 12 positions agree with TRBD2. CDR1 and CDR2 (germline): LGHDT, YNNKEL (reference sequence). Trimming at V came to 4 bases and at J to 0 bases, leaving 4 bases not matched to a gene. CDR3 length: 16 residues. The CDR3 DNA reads TGTGCCAGCAGCCCAACTAGCGGGAGGAGCTCCTACGAGCAGTACTTC. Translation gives CASSPTSGRSSYEQYF.

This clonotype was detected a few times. CDR3 sequence (DNA): TGTGCCAGCAGCTGGGGTGACAGGAGGAACACTGAAGCTTTCTTT. Residues: CASSWGDRRNTEAFF. The chain recombines TRBV7-2 with TRBJ1-1, with D perhaps TRBD1 (6 bases). Germline assignment: CDR1 SGHTA and CDR2 FQGNSA. This CDR3 contains 15 residues. The V gene lost 4 bases and the J gene lost 1 base, with 13 bases spanning the gap.

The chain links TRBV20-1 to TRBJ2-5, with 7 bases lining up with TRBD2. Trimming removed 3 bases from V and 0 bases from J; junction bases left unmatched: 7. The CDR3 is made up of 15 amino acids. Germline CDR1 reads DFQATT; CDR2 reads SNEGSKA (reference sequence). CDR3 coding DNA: TGCAGTGCTAGGAGCGGGCGGGGGTACCAAGAGACCCAGTACTTC. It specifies CSARSGRGYQETQYF.

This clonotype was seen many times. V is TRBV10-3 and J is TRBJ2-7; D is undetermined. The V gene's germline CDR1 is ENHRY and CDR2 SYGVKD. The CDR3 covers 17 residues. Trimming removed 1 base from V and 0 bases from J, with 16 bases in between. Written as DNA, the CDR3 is TGTGCCATCAGTGAGTGGGGTAAAGGACCTACCTCCTACGAGCAGTACTTC. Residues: CAISEWGKGPTSYEQYF.

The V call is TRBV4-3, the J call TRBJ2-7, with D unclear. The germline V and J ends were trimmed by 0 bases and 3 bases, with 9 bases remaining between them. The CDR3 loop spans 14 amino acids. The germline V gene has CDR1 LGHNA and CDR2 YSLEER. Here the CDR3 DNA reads TGCGCCAGCAGCCAAGATCCAAACCTCTACGAGCAGTACTTC. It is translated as CASSQDPNLYEQYF.

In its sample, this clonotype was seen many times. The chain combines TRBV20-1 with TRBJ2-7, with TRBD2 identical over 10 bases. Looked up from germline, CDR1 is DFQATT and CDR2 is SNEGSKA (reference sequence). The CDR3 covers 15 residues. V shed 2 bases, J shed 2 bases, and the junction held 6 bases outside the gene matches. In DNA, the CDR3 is TGCAGTGCTAGACGGACTAGCGGAGCTCCCTACGAGCAGTACTTC. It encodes CSARRTSGAPYEQYF.

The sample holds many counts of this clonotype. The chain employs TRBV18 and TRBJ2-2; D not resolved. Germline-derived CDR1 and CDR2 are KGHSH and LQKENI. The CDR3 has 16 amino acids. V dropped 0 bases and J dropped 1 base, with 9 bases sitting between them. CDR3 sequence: CASSPPGGVNTGELFF. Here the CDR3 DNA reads TGTGCCAGCTCACCACCTGGTGGGGTGAACACCGGGGAGCTGTTTTTT.

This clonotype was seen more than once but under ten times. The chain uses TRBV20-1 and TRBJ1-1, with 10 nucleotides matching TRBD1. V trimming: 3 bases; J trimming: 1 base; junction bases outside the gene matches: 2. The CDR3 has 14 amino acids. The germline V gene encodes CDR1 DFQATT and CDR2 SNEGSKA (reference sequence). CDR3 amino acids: CSASGDRGNTEAFF. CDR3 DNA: TGCAGTGCTAGCGGGGACAGGGGGAACACTGAAGCTTTCTTT.

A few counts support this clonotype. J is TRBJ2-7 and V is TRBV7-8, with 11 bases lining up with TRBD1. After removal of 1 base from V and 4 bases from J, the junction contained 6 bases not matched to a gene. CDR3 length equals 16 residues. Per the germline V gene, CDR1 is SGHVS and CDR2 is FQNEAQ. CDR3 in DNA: TGTGCCAGCAGCTTAGGCTGGACAGGGGGCTTTTACGAGCAGTACTTC. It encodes CASSLGWTGGFYEQYF.

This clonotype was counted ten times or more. CDR3 sequence reads: CASRNSGSYEQYF. Here the CDR3 DNA reads TGTGCCAGCAGAAATAGCGGGAGCTACGAGCAGTACTTC. The chain carries TRBV12-3 or TRBV12-4 and TRBJ2-7; 9 bases align to TRBD2. With V trimmed by 6 bases and J by 3 bases, 3 bases remained unmatched. The CDR3 runs 13 residues.

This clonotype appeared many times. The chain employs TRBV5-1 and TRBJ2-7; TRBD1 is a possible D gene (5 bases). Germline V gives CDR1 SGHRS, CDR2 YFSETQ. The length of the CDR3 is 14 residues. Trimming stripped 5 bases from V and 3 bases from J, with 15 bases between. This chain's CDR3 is CASRPRSGNYEQYF. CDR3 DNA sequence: TGCGCCAGCAGACCACGTTCAGGGAACTACGAGCAGTACTTC.